This T cell receptor (beta chain) was retrieved from a study of monozygotic twins with inflammatory bowel disease. Researchers isolated total RNA from whole blood without sorting T cells. Germline lookup yields CDR1 DFQATT and CDR2 SNEGSKA (reference sequence). The CDR3 spans 14 residues. TCRdb re-called the 5' RACE reads; every CDR3 protein appears as one record, without DNA. The sample includes some 450,000 distinct CDR3 sequences. Sequenced input: blood. The chain couples TRBV20-1 to TRBJ2-5; TCRdb returns TRBD1, unconfirmable since there is no DNA. The TCR sequence derives from a human donor with ulcerative colitis or Crohn's disease, or a healthy co-twin of an affected twin (not recorded which). The CDR3 is CSARVQGAHETQYF.